The T cell receptor beta chain under discussion was sequenced for a study of cytomegalovirus exposure and HLA in healthy donors. The PCR contained 60 Vbeta and 13 Jbeta primers. Some clones are missing from TCRdb's copy, which holds only in-frame ones; the method was immunoSEQ multiplex PCR. The sample lists some 190,000 clones, 76% occurring once. Sequencing was carried out using PBMCs. The TCR sequence derives from a woman in her twenties or thirties in good health and CMV-seropositive.

CDR3 coding DNA: TGTGCCAGCAGTTTAACCCCAGGGGTTGCGGGCTCACCCCTCCACTTT. Translated: CASSLTPGVAGSPLHF. This rearrangement joins TRBV28 to TRBJ1-6, with TRBD1 as a possible D gene (6 bases). Trimming left V 2 bases short and J 10 bases short, with 18 bases between. The CDR3 is 16 residues long. Germline V gene lookup returns CDR1 MDHEN and CDR2 SYDVKM.